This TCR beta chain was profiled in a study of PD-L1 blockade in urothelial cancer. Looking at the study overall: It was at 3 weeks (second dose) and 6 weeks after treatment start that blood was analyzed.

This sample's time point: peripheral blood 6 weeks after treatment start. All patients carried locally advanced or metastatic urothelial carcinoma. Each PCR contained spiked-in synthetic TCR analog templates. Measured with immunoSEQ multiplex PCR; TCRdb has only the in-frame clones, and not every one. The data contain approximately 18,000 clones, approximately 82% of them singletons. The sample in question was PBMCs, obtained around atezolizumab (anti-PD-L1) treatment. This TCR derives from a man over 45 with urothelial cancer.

CDR3 amino acids: CASTVYPLAGGDEQFF. The DNA for the CDR3 is TGTGCCAGCACCGTTTATCCCCTAGCGGGAGGAGATGAGCAGTTCTTC. This sequence joins TRBV11-1 and TRBJ2-1, with 11 bases lining up with TRBD2. Germline CDR1 and CDR2: SGHAT and FQDESV (reference sequence). CDR3 length: 16 amino acids. V shed 7 bases and J 8 bases; nucleotides not matched to a gene: 13.